This T cell receptor (beta chain) was captured in a study of control samples from healthy donors and cancer patients. The CDR3 is 13 residues long. CDR1 SGHRS and CDR2 YFSETQ come from the germline V gene. V was pared by 1 base and J by 0 bases, with 4 bases between. The method was immunoSEQ multiplex PCR; TCRdb's version includes in-frame clones alone and lacks a portion of them. Of approximately 68,000 clones detected, approximately 83% appear once; the ten largest clones hold 15% to 18%. What was sequenced was blood. The source is a man aged 55 to 70 in good health. The chain is built from TRBV5-1 and TRBJ1-1; D call uncertain. Written as DNA, the CDR3 is TGCGCCAGCAGCTTGTTTATGAACACTGAAGCTTTCTTT. It translates to CASSLFMNTEAFF. The full variable domain, rest sourced from reference TRBV5-1 and TRBJ1-1, is KAGVTQTPRYLIKTRGQQVTLSCSPISGHRSVSWYQQTPGQGLQFLFEYFSETQRNKGNFPGRFSGRQFSNSRSEMNVSTLELGDSALYLCASSLFMNTEAFFGQGTRLTVV.